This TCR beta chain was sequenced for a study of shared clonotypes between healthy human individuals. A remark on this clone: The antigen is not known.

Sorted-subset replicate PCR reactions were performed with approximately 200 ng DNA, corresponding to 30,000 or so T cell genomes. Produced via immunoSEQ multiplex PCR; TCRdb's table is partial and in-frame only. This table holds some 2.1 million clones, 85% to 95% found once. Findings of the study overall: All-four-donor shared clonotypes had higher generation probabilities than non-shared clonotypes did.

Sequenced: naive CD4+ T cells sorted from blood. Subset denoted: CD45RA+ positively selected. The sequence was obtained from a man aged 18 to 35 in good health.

CDR3 in amino acids: CASSLGQGVQETQYF. The CDR3 coding sequence is TGTGCCAGCAGTCTAGGACAGGGGGTGCAAGAGACCCAGTACTTC. The chain carries TRBV28 and TRBJ2-5; 10 bases are shared with TRBD1. There are 15 residues in the CDR3. The germline gives CDR1 MDHEN, CDR2 SYDVKM. V was clipped by 5 bases and J by 2 bases; unmatched bases: 5.